The next 5 T cell receptor beta chains were all read from a single sample in a study of T-cell memory formation after mild COVID-19. TCRdb ran MiXCR on the 5' RACE reads and lists one entry per CDR3 protein. The profile shows under 90,000 distinct CDR3 sequences, approximately 15% of them singletons. The sample taken for sequencing was PBMCs or a T cell subset sorted from them (not recorded which). These receptors were taken from an adult woman who had mild COVID-19 (a few samples of this study predate the infection). Cell type and time point are not known.

This clonotype has a handful of counts. The chain joins TRBV10-3 to TRBJ2-7; the D is unclear. The germline CDR1 and CDR2 sequences are ENHRY and SYGVKD. The CDR3 has 13 residues. Trimming took off 0 bases at V and 2 bases at J, with 5 bases between the two ends. In DNA form, the CDR3 reads TGTGCCATCAGTGAGTCGAAAACCTACGAGCAGTACTTC. Amino acids: CAISESKTYEQYF.

The V call is TRBV5-5, the J call TRBJ2-7; D tentatively fits TRBD1 or TRBD2 (5 bases each). Deletions cut 0 bases from V and 7 bases from J, with 11 bases between. The V gene's germline CDR1 is SGHKS and CDR2 YYEKEE (reference sequence). This CDR3 has 13 amino acids. CDR3 sequence: CASSLVGEREQYF. For the CDR3, the DNA is TGTGCCAGCAGCTTGGTGGGGGAGAGGGAGCAGTACTTC.

This chain uses TRBV7-2 with TRBJ1-4; D gene uncertain. V was shortened by 6 bases and J by 5 bases, with 13 bases between the two germline ends. The germline V gene has CDR1 SGHTA and CDR2 FQGNSA. This CDR3 region has 14 residues. DNA of the CDR3: TGTGCCAGCAGTGGGTGGGGTTTCAATGAAAAACTGTTTTTT. It translates to CASSGWGFNEKLFF.

The rearrangement uses TRBV24-1 and TRBJ2-3, with 8 bases aligning to TRBD1. This CDR3 contains 16 residues. CDR1 is KGHDR, CDR2 SFDVKD, per germline. V dropped 2 bases and J dropped 1; count of bases not matched to a gene: 4. As DNA, the CDR3 is TGTGCCACCAGTGATTCTGCGGGACAGGGCACAGATACGCAGTATTTT. It specifies CATSDSAGQGTDTQYF.

This chain uses TRBV20-1 with TRBJ2-7; 9 nucleotides agree with TRBD1. CDR3 length equals 14 residues. Germline V CDR1 and CDR2: DFQATT, SNEGSKA (reference sequence). The J segment lost 2 bases and the V segment lost 4 bases, leaving 6 bases of the junction unmatched. The CDR3 loop is CSATGGTGTYEQYF. CDR3 sequence (DNA): TGCAGTGCTACGGGCGGGACAGGGACCTACGAGCAGTACTTC.